Listed here are 5 T cell receptor beta chains from one sample, sequenced in a study of post-analysis software for immune sequencing data. Study outcomes and limitations: Elevated frequency relative to controls characterized 4 or 5 TRBV segments in patients, TRBV5-6, TRBV5-1 and TRBV20-1 among them.

Unique-molecular-identifier-tagged TCR beta cDNA libraries were used. In TCRdb, the PCR reads were re-called with MiXCR into one record per CDR3 protein. The sample carries approximately 630,000 distinct CDR3 sequences, around 60% recorded once. Their specific antigens are unknown. Sequenced input: blood. These receptors all come from a girl aged 2 to 9 with multiple sclerosis.

The count of this clonotype is one. One junction end does not reproduce the germline sequence, and a read error may be involved. V is TRBV5-1 and J is TRBJ2-3, with TRBD2 as a possible D gene (6 bases). CDR3 size: 12 residues. The germline CDR1 and CDR2 sequences are SGHRS and YFSETQ. In DNA, the CDR3 is TGCGCCAGCAGCTTCCAGAGTAGCGGCAAAAATTTT. Protein: CASSFQSSGKNF.

DNA for the CDR3: TGCGCCAGCAGCTTGACCGGACAGGGAGAGGCCGAGCAGTACTTC. Translated, it gives CASSLTGQGEAEQYF. V and J are TRBV5-1 and TRBJ2-7, with 8 bases matching TRBD1. There are 15 residues in the CDR3. Germline trimming cut 1 base from V and 6 bases from J; bases unmatched to any gene: 9. Germline V gene data show CDR1 as SGHRS and CDR2 as YFSETQ.

CDR3 coding DNA: TGTGCCAGCAGCCTATCTTCCGGGACAGGCGGGTCACCCCTCCACTTT. This sequence encodes CASSLSSGTGGSPLHF. The genes are TRBV12-3 or TRBV12-4 and TRBJ1-6; 8 positions agree with TRBD1. Trimming took 6 bases from V and 10 from J; bases not matched to a gene: 14. The CDR3 runs 16 residues.

The chain links TRBV12-3 or TRBV12-4 to TRBJ2-4; the D gene could be TRBD1 or TRBD2 (5 bases each). The length of the CDR3 is 14 residues. Trimming cost V 1 base and J 6 bases, with 10 bases left between them. For the CDR3, the DNA is TGTGCCAGCAGTTTAGTGAGGGGCGGAAACATTCAGTACTTC. This gives the protein CASSLVRGGNIQYF.

V gene TRBV20-1 combines with J gene TRBJ2-4; TRBD2 matches at 10 bases. V trimming: 5 bases; J trimming: 1 base; junction bases outside the gene matches: 2. Per germline, CDR1 DFQATT and CDR2 SNEGSKA (reference sequence). This CDR3 spans 14 amino acids. CDR3 coding DNA: TGCAGTGCTCGGACTAGCGGTGCCAAAAACATTCAGTACTTC. Its translation: CSARTSGAKNIQYF.